This T cell receptor (beta chain) was recorded in a study of cytomegalovirus exposure and HLA in healthy donors. Whole-study findings and limits: TCR sequences were mostly rare, though some public TCRs occurred in many donors. The authors enumerated some 170 TCR beta chains as linked to cytomegalovirus.

PCR amplification relied on 60 Vbeta primers (plus 13 Jbeta primers). Using immunoSEQ multiplex PCR, the repertoire was profiled, and TCRdb retains in-frame clones only, with some absent. Among approximately 150,000 clones listed, roughly 85% were seen once. Regarding this clone: Its antigen is unknown.

This CDR3 is 17 amino acids long. The ends were cut back, 2 bases at V and 6 bases at J, with 24 bases in the middle. Germline V CDR1 and CDR2: SGHDT, YYEEEE. The source material was PBMCs. The chain links TRBV5-6 to TRBJ2-7, with unresolved D. This sequence originates from a man aged 25 to 40 in good health and CMV-seropositive. The CDR3 DNA is TGTGCCAGCAGCTTCCCGTGGTTTAACTACGCCTCTCGCGAGCAGTACGTC. Its translation is CASSFPWFNYASREQYV.